This T cell receptor beta chain came from a study of identifying expanded T cells in peripheral blood. V was clipped by 3 bases and J by 8 bases, with 12 bases between them. The CDR3 runs 14 residues. Germline assignment: CDR1 SGHRS and CDR2 YFSETQ. Turning to this clone: The target antigen is unknown.

TCRdb's table, derived via immunoSEQ multiplex PCR, lists solely in-frame clones and lacks some. Of some 100,000 clones in the sample, about 87% were seen once. Study results and limitations: Across healthy donors, higher total template counts meant significantly greater two-week count variance. Technical replicates showed roughly 1.2 changed clones; two weeks roughly 18; four weeks 19.

Collection occurred without any documented infections or immune events in donors. The material sequenced was blood. The clonotype comes from a person aged 18 to 75 in good health. The chain is built from TRBV5-1 and TRBJ1-6; D uncertain. For the CDR3, the DNA is TGCGCCAGCAGCTCTTCACTGGGCGATTCACCCCTCCACTTT. As protein: CASSSSLGDSPLHF.